What follows are 7 T cell receptor beta chains derived from one specimen sequenced in a study of blood T cell repertoires in COVID-19. Here immunoSEQ multiplex PCR was the method, and the copy in TCRdb shows in-frame clones only, minus some. The sample contains over 150,000 clones, roughly four fifths of which appear only once. Sequenced: PBMCs or T cells enriched from blood (not recorded which). All receptors come from a man aged 50-59 years who had recovered from COVID-19.

The chain is built from TRBV15 and TRBJ2-2, with a weak D call TRBD1 (5 bases). From germline, CDR1 is LNHNV and CDR2 YYDKDF (reference sequence). The CDR3 runs 16 residues. V dropped 2 bases and J dropped 1 base, with 11 bases sitting between them. The CDR3 bases are TGTGCCACCAGCAGACTGTTAACAGGGAACACCGGGGAGCTGTTTTTT. Translation: CATSRLLTGNTGELFF.

The rearrangement joins TRBV6-1 to TRBJ2-7; D perhaps matches TRBD2 (6 bases). Trimming cost V 0 bases and J 1 base, with 10 bases left between them. The length of the CDR3 is 15 residues. Germline V gives CDR1 MNHNS, CDR2 SASEGT. CDR3 in DNA: TGTGCCAGCAGTGAAGCTGTGGACTATTCCTACGAGCAGTACTTC. This encodes CASSEAVDYSYEQYF.

The V and J genes are TRBV30 and TRBJ1-1; weak D call: TRBD1 (6 bases). V lost 2 bases and J lost 3, with 13 bases in between. Germline CDR1 and CDR2: GTSNPN and SVGIG (reference sequence). The CDR3 sequence is 14 residues long. CDR3 protein: CAWSRGLGDTEAFF. In DNA form, the CDR3 reads TGTGCCTGGAGTAGGGGGTTAGGGGACACTGAAGCTTTCTTT.

This chain joins TRBV11-3 and TRBJ2-1, with 7 bases aligning to TRBD2. J lost 3 bases, V lost 8 bases, and 10 bases had no gene match. This CDR3 is 15 amino acids long. Germline loops: CDR1 SGHNT, CDR2 YENEEA. CDR3 DNA: TGTGCCAGCGCATTAGGGGAGGGAGGCTACAATGAGCAGTTCTTC. Protein: CASALGEGGYNEQFF.

The CDR3 spells CASSRDGEGNQPQHF. The CDR3 DNA reads as TGCGCCAGCAGCCGAGATGGGGAGGGCAATCAGCCCCAGCATTTT. V is TRBV4-1 and J is TRBJ1-5; D unresolved. Germline CDR1 MGHRA, CDR2 YSYEKL. The CDR3 length is 15 residues. The ends were cut back, 4 bases at V and 2 bases at J, with 12 bases in the middle.

The chain uses TRBV29-1 and TRBJ1-2, with D uncertain. Between the trimmed V and J ends, which lost 7 bases and 0 bases, there was a span of 9 bases. This CDR3 is 12 amino acids long. Germline CDR1 SQVTM, CDR2 ANQGSEA. CDR3 loop: CSARGANYGYTF. DNA of the CDR3: TGCAGCGCTCGAGGAGCTAACTATGGCTACACCTTC.

The V gene is TRBV19, the J gene TRBJ2-7, with TRBD1 matching 7 bases. J was trimmed by 1 base and V by 6 bases; bases with no gene match: 12. Germline V gene lookup returns CDR1 LNHDA and CDR2 SQIVND (reference sequence). There are 16 residues in the CDR3. The CDR3 reads CASRKDGDSRSYEQYF. CDR3 DNA sequence: TGTGCCAGTAGAAAAGACGGGGACAGTCGGTCCTACGAGCAGTACTTC.